This entry features one T cell receptor (beta chain) sequence. The data were taken from a study of blood T cell repertoires in COVID-19. Study context: Acute and convalescent COVID-19 samples came from the United States, Italy and Spain. PBMCs, B-cell-depleted T cells, or T cells were the source of the cDNA or gDNA that made up the material.

Seattle researchers signed up patients amid active infection and tracked them longitudinally. Per the original data handling: By means of reference gene primer amplification, nucleated cell counts were estimated. Only in-frame clones appear in the TCRdb table, and some are missing; sequencing was by immunoSEQ multiplex PCR. D and trimming come from the DNA, and the V and J calls and clone size come from that table. The sample has over 150,000 clones; approximately 83% are singletons. Specimen: peripheral blood. The receptor was isolated from a middle-aged woman with COVID-19, enrolled during active disease.

The CDR3 nucleotides read TGTGCCAGCAGCCAAGGGACAGCTGAAGCTTTCTTT. Protein product: CASSQGTAEAFF. The chain links TRBV12-3 or TRBV12-4 to TRBJ1-1; 7 bases align to TRBD1. This CDR3 region has 12 residues. J gave up 6 bases and V 6 bases, and 4 bases lay outside the gene matches.